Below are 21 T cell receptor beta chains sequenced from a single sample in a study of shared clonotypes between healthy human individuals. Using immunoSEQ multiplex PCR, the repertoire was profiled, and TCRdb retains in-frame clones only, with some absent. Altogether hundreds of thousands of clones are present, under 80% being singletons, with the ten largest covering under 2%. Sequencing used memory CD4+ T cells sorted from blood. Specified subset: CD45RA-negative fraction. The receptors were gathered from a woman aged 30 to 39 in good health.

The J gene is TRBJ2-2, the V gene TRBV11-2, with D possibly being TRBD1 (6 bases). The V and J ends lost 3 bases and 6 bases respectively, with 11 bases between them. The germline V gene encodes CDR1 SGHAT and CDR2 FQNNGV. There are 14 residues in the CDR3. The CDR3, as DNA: TGTGCCAGCAGCTTTCGACAGGTGGCCGGGGAGCTGTTTTTT. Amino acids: CASSFRQVAGELFF.

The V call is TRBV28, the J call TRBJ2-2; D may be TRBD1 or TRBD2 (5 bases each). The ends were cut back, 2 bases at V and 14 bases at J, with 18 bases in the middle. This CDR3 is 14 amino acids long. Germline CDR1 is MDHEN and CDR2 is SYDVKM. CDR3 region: CASSLRGGTSRLFF. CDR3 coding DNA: TGTGCCAGCAGTTTACGGGGTGGGACGAGTAGACTGTTTTTT.

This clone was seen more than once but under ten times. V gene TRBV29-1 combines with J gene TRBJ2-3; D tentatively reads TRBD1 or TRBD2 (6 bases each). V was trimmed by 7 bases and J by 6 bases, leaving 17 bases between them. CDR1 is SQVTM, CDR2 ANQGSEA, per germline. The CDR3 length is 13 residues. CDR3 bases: TGCAGCGCCGACACCCGAGGGGGGGATACGCAGTATTTT. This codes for CSADTRGGDTQYF.

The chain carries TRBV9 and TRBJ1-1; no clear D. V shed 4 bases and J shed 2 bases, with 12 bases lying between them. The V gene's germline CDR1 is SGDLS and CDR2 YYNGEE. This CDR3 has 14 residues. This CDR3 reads CASSLSWGNTEAFF. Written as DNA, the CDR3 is TGTGCCAGCAGCCTCTCTTGGGGTAACACTGAAGCTTTCTTT. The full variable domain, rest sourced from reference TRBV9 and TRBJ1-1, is DSGVTQTPKHLITATGQRVTLRCSPRSGDLSVYWYQQSLDQGLQFLIQYYNGEERAKGNILERFSAQQFPDLHSELNLSSLELGDSALYFCASSLSWGNTEAFFGQGTRLTVV.

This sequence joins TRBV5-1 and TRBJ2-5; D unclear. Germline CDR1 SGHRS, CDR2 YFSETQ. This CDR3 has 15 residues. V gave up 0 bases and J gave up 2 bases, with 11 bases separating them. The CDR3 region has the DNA TGCGCCAGCAGCTTGGCCTTGGACGCACAAGAGACCCAGTACTTC. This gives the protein CASSLALDAQETQYF.

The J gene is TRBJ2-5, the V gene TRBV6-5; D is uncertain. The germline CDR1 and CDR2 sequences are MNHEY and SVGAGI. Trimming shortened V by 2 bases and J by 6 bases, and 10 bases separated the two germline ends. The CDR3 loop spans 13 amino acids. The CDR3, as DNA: TGTGCCAGCAGTTACGGGTTAGCAAAGACCCAGTACTTC. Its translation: CASSYGLAKTQYF.

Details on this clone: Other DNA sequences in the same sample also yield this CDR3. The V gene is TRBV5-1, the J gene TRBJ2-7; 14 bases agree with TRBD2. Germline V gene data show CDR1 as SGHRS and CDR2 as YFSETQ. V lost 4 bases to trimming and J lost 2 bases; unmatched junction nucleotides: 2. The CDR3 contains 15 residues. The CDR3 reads CASSLGLAGAYEQYF. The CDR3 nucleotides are TGCGCCAGCAGCCTGGGACTAGCGGGGGCCTACGAGCAGTACTTC.

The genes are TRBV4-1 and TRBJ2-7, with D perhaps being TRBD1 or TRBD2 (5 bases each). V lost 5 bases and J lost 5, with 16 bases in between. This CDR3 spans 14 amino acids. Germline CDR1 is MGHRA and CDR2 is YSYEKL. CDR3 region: CASSVRVQEDEQYF. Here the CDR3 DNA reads TGCGCCAGCAGCGTCCGGGTACAGGAGGACGAGCAGTACTTC.

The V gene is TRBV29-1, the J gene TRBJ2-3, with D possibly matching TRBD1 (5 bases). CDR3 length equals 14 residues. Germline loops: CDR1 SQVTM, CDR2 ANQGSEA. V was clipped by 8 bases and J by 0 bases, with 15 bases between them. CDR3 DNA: TGCAGCCTCGGTTTAGGGGCCAGCACAGATACGCAGTATTTT. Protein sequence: CSLGLGASTDTQYF.

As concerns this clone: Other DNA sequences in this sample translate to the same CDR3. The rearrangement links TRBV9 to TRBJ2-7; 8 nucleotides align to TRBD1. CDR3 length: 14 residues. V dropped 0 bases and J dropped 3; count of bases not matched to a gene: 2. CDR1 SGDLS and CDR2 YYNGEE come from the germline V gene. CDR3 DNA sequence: TGTGCCAGCAGCGTAGGAGACAGGGGCTACGAGCAGTACTTC. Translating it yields CASSVGDRGYEQYF.

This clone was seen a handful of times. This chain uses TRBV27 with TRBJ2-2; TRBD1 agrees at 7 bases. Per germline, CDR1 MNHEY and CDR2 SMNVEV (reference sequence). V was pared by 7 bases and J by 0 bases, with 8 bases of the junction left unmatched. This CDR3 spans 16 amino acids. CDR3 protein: CASKTQGRTNTGELFF. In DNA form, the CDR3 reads TGTGCCAGCAAAACACAGGGGCGCACGAACACCGGGGAGCTGTTTTTT.

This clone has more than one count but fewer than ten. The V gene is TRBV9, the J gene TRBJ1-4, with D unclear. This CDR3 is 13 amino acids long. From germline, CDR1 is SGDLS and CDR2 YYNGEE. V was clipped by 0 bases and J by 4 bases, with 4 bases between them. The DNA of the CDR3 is TGTGCCAGCAGCGTAGCTCTTAATGAAAAACTGTTTTTT. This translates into CASSVALNEKLFF.

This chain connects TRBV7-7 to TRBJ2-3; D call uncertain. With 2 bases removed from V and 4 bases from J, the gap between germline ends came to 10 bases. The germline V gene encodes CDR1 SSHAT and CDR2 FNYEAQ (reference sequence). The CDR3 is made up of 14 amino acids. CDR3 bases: TGTGCCAGCAGCTTAAGTGAGTGGGCAGATACGCAGTATTTT. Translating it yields CASSLSEWADTQYF.

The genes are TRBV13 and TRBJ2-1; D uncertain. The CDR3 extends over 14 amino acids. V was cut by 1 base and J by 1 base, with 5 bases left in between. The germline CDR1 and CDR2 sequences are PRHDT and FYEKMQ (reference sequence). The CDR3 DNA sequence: TGTGCCAGCAGCTTAGAAGGTTCCTACAATGAGCAGTTCTTC. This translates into CASSLEGSYNEQFF. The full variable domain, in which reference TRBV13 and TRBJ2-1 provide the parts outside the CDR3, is AAGVIQSPRHLIKEKRETATLKCYPIPRHDTVYWYQQGPGQDPQFLISFYEKMQSDKGSIPDRFSAQQFSDYHSELNMSSLELGDSALYFCASSLEGSYNEQFFGPGTRLTVL.

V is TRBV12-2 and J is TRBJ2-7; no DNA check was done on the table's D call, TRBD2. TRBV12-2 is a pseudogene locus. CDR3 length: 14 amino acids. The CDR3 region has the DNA TGTGCAAGTCGCTTAGGAGGTAGCTCCTACGAGCAGTACTTC. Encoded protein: CASRLGGSSYEQYF.

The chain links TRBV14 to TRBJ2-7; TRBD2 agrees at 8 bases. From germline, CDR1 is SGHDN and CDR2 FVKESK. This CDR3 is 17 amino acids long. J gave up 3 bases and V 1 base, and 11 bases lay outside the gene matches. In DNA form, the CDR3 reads TGTGCCAGCAGCCAAGTGTTCCAGGCGGGAGGACTCTACGAGCAGTACTTC. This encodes CASSQVFQAGGLYEQYF.

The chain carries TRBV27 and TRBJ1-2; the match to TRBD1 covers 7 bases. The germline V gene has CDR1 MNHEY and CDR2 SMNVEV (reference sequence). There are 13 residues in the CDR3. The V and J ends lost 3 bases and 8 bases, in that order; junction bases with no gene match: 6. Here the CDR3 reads CASSFPVQGGYTF. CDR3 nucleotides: TGTGCCAGCAGTTTTCCCGTACAGGGGGGCTACACCTTC.

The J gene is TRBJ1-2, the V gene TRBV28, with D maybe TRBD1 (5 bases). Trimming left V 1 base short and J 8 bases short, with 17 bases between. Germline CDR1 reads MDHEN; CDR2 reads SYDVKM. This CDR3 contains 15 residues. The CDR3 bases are TGTGCCAGCAGTTTATTGCAGGGTTGGTCGGCGGGCTACACCTTC. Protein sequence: CASSLLQGWSAGYTF.

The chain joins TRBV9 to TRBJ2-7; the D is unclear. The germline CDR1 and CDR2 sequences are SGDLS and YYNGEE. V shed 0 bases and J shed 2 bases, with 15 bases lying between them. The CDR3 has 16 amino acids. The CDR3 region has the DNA TGTGCCAGCAGCGTAGAGCTTGGAGCCCCGACCTACGAGCAGTACTTC. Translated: CASSVELGAPTYEQYF.

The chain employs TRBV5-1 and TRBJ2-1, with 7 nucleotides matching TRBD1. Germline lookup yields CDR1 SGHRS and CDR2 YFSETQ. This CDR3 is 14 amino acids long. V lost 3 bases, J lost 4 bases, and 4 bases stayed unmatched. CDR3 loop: CASSSTGQYNEQFF. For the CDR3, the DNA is TGCGCCAGCAGCTCGACGGGACAGTACAATGAGCAGTTCTTC.

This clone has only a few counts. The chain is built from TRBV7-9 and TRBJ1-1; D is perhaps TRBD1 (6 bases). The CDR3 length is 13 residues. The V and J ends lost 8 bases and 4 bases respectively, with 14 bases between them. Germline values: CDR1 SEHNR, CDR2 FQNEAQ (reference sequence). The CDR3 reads CASGKQGSTEAFF. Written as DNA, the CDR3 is TGTGCCAGCGGAAAGCAGGGGTCCACTGAAGCTTTCTTT. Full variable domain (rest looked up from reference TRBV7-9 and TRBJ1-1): DTGVSQNPRHKITKRGQNVTFRCDPISEHNRLYWYRQTLGQGPEFLTYFQNEAQLEKSRLLSDRFSAERPKGSFSTLEIQRTEQGDSAMYLCASGKQGSTEAFFGQGTRLTVV.